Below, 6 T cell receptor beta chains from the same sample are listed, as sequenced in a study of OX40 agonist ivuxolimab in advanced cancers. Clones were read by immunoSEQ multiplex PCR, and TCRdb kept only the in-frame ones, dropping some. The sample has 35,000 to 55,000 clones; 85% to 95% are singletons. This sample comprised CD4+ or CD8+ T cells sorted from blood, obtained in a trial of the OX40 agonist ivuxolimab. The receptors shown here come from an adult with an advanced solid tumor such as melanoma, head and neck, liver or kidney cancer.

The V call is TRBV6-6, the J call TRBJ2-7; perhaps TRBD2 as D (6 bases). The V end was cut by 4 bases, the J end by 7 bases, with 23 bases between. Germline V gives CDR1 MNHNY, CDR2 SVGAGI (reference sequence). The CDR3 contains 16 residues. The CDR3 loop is CASSSFSTAYGGEQYF. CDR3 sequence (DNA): TGTGCCAGCAGTTCGTTCTCCACAGCTTATGGGGGGGAGCAGTACTTC.

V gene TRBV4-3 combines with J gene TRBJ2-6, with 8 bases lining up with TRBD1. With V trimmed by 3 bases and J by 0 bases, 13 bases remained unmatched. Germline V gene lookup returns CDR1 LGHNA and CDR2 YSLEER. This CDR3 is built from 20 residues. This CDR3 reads CASSQPYRQGANSGANVLTF. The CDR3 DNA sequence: TGCGCCAGCAGCCAGCCGTACCGCCAGGGGGCTAACTCTGGGGCCAACGTCCTGACTTTC.

CDR3 amino acids: CASSLGTVYGITF. For the CDR3, the DNA is TGTGCCAGCAGCTTGGGGACGGTCTATGGGATAACCTTC. The chain recombines TRBV7-9 with TRBJ1-2; weak D call: TRBD1 (5 bases). The CDR3 length is 13 residues. Trimming stripped 3 bases from V and 14 bases from J, with 19 bases between. Germline-derived CDR1 and CDR2 are SEHNR and FQNEAQ (reference sequence).

CDR3 nucleotides: TGTGCCAGCAGCTTAGGACAAATAGCGGGAGCGAACACCGGGGAGCTGTTTTTT. Translating gives CASSLGQIAGANTGELFF. V usage is TRBV7-8 and J usage is TRBJ2-2; 9 positions match TRBD2. The CDR3 loop spans 18 amino acids. Unmatched junction bases numbered 6, after V lost 1 base and J lost 0 bases. The germline CDR1 and CDR2 sequences are SGHVS and FQNEAQ.

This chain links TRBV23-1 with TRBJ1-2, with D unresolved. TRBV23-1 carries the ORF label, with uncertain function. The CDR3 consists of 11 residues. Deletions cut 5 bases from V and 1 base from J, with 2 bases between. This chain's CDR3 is CASSDNYGYTF. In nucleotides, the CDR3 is TGCGCCAGCAGTGATAACTATGGCTACACCTTC.

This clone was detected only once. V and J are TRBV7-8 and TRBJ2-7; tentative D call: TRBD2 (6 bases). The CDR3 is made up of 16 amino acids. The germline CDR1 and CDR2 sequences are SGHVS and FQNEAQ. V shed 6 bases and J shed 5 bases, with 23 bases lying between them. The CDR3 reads CASSSPPDGRSHEQYF. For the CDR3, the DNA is TGTGCCAGCAGTTCCCCGCCGGACGGGAGAAGCCACGAGCAGTACTTC.